The 12 T cell receptor beta chains below all came from one sample that was sequenced in a study of blood T cells in healthy people across ages. The authors ran a second PCR of roughly 6 to 12 cycles using a sample-barcoded 5' primer and a J-beta primer mix. TCRdb redid the calling of the 5' RACE reads with MiXCR, one entry per CDR3 protein. The data contain fewer than 2,000,000 distinct CDR3 sequences, roughly two fifths of them seen just once; the ten biggest clones take up more than 20%. The sequencing sample was made of blood. The receptors derive from a human donor in good health.

The chain joins TRBV20-1 to TRBJ2-7; D not resolved. The CDR3 contains 12 residues. The V gene's germline CDR1 is DFQATT and CDR2 SNEGSKA (reference sequence). The V end was cut by 4 bases, the J end by 2 bases, with 9 bases between. The CDR3 coding sequence is TGCAGTGCTAAGGCAGCGACCTACGAGCAGTACTTC. This sequence encodes CSAKAATYEQYF.

The chain carries TRBV12-3 or TRBV12-4 and TRBJ1-2; D is unresolved. Trimming pared 5 bases from V and 6 bases from J, leaving 13 bases between. This CDR3 contains 13 residues. DNA of the CDR3: TGTGCCAGCAGTGTGTCCGGGCCTCATGGCTACACCTTC. It yields the protein CASSVSGPHGYTF.

The rearrangement uses TRBV13 and TRBJ2-3, with D perhaps TRBD2 (5 bases). Germline CDR1 reads PRHDT; CDR2 reads FYEKMQ (reference sequence). Deletions cut 5 bases from V and 6 bases from J, with 21 bases between. CDR3 length: 16 amino acids. The DNA for the CDR3 is TGTGCCAGCAGCAACCTCGGGGAACTATCCAGGGATACGCAGTATTTT. Its translation is CASSNLGELSRDTQYF.

The chain is built from TRBV7-9 and TRBJ2-1, with 7 positions matching TRBD1. CDR1 SEHNR and CDR2 FQNEAQ come from the germline V gene (reference sequence). CDR3 length: 15 amino acids. Trimming took 6 bases from V and 3 from J; bases not matched to a gene: 8. CDR3: CASSPGDSYYNEQFF. In nucleotides, the CDR3 is TGTGCCAGCAGTCCCGGGGACAGTTACTACAATGAGCAGTTCTTC.

V is TRBV27 and J is TRBJ1-4; D perhaps matches TRBD1 (6 bases). V lost 10 bases to trimming and J lost 4 bases, with 16 bases between them. Germline CDR1 and CDR2: MNHEY and SMNVEV (reference sequence). This CDR3 has 14 residues. CDR3 in amino acids: CATKLQGVNEKLFF. The CDR3 DNA follows: TGTGCCACCAAATTACAGGGAGTTAATGAAAAACTGTTTTTT.

This clonotype has at least ten counts. The chain couples TRBV6-2 or TRBV6-3 to TRBJ2-7; TRBD1 or TRBD2 may be the D gene (6 bases each). Trimming took 2 bases from V and 12 from J, leaving 11 bases between them. The CDR3 has 11 residues. Germline V gene sequence: CDR1 MNHEY, CDR2 SVGEGT. The CDR3 protein is CASSYNGGLYF. The CDR3 DNA is TGTGCCAGCAGTTACAACGGGGGCCTGTACTTC.

This rearrangement joins TRBV14 to TRBJ1-2; the D gene is possibly TRBD1 (6 bases). Germline CDR1 is SGHDN and CDR2 is FVKESK. Trimming stripped 3 bases from V and 4 bases from J, with 12 bases between. This CDR3 is built from 14 residues. Written as DNA, the CDR3 is TGTGCCAGCAGCCAGTGGACAGCCCCCTATGGCTACACCTTC. This gives the protein CASSQWTAPYGYTF.

This clonotype was seen a handful of times. The chain employs TRBV20-1 and TRBJ1-6; a weak D match, TRBD1 (5 bases). Germline assignment: CDR1 DFQATT and CDR2 SNEGSKA (reference sequence). Trimming left V 2 bases short and J 9 bases short, with 14 bases between. The CDR3 has 14 residues. CDR3 sequence: CSARPGTTLSPLHF. As DNA, the CDR3 is TGCAGTGCTAGACCGGGGACCACCCTTTCACCCCTCCACTTT.

The rearrangement uses TRBV27 and TRBJ1-5; D gene uncertain. Germline V gene lookup returns CDR1 MNHEY and CDR2 SMNVEV (reference sequence). The CDR3 has 14 residues. Trimming removed 6 bases at V and 1 base at J, with 10 bases between. CDR3 nucleotides: TGTGCCAGCAGACGCAGGTTAAGCAATCAGCCCCAGCATTTT. Translation gives CASRRRLSNQPQHF.

This clonotype has more than one count but fewer than ten. The chain has TRBV4-1 and TRBJ1-1; 8 nucleotides agree with TRBD1. The CDR3 loop spans 15 amino acids. Germline V gene data show CDR1 as MGHRA and CDR2 as YSYEKL. Losses at the gene ends were 3 bases for V and 7 bases for J; bases not matched to a gene: 10. CDR3 region: CASSHGGDRQNEAFF. DNA of the CDR3: TGCGCCAGCAGCCATGGGGGGGACAGGCAAAATGAAGCTTTCTTT.

V usage is TRBV5-1 and J usage is TRBJ2-4, with a tentative D call TRBD2 (5 bases). Between the trimmed V and J ends, which lost 4 bases and 4 bases, there was a span of 9 bases. This CDR3 is 13 amino acids long. The germline V gene has CDR1 SGHRS and CDR2 YFSETQ. CDR3 nucleotide sequence: TGCGCCAGCAGCATTGGACTGAAAAACATTCAGTACTTC. It codes for CASSIGLKNIQYF. Full variable domain (outside the CDR3, taken from reference TRBV5-1 and TRBJ2-4): KAGVTQTPRYLIKTRGQQVTLSCSPISGHRSVSWYQQTPGQGLQFLFEYFSETQRNKGNFPGRFSGRQFSNSRSEMNVSTLELGDSALYLCASSIGLKNIQYFGAGTRLSVL.

The chain combines TRBV29-1 with TRBJ2-1; no clear D gene. Trimming took off 3 bases at V and 5 bases at J, with 14 bases between the two ends. This CDR3 comprises 14 residues. CDR1 and CDR2 from the germline V gene are SQVTM and ANQGSEA. The CDR3 reads CSVDWGKVNNEQFF. The CDR3 DNA follows: TGCAGCGTTGACTGGGGAAAGGTTAACAATGAGCAGTTCTTC.